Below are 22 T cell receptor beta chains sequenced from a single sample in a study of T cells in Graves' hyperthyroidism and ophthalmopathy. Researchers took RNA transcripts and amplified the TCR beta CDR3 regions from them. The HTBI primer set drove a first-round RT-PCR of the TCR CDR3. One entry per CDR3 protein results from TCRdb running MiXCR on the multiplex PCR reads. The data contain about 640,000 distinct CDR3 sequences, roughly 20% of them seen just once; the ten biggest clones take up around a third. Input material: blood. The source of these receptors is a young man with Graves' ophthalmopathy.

CDR3 DNA: TGCAGCGTCAGAAAGGGGGCGGGTGAGCAGTTCTTC. Translated, it gives CSVRKGAGEQFF. V usage is TRBV29-1 and J usage is TRBJ2-1; 7 bases are a match to TRBD1. Unmatched junction bases numbered 8, after V lost 6 bases and J lost 9 bases. Germline loops: CDR1 SQVTM, CDR2 ANQGSEA. CDR3 length equals 12 residues.

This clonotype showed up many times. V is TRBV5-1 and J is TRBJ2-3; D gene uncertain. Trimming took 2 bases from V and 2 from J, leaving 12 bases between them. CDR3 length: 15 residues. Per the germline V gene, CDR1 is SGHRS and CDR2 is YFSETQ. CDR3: CASSFSSVNTDTQYF. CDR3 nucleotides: TGCGCCAGCAGCTTCTCCAGCGTCAACACAGATACGCAGTATTTT.

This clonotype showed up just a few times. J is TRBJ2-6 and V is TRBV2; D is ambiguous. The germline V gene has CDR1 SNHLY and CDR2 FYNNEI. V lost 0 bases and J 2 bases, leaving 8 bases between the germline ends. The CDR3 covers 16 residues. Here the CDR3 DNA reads TGTGCCAGCAGTGAAGCGTTCGTTACTGGGGCCAACGTCCTGACTTTC. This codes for CASSEAFVTGANVLTF.

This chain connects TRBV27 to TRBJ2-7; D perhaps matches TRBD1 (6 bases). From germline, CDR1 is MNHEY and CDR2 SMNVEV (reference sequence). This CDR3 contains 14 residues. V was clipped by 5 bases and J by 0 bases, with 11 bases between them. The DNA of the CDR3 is TGTGCCAGCAGTCCTGGGACATTCTCCTACGAGCAGTACTTC. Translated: CASSPGTFSYEQYF.

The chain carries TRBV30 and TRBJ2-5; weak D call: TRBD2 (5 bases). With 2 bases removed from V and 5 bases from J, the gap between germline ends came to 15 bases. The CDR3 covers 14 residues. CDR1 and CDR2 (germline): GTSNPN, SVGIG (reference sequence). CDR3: CAWSRGLPPETQYF. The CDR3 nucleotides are TGTGCCTGGAGTCGAGGGCTACCCCCGGAGACCCAGTACTTC.

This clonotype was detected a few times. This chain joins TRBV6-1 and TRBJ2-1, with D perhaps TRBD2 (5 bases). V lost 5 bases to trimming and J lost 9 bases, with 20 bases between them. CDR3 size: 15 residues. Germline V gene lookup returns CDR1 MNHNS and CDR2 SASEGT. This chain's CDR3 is CASSPVGRGPGEQFF. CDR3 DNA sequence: TGTGCCAGCAGTCCCGTAGGCCGAGGGCCGGGTGAGCAGTTCTTC.

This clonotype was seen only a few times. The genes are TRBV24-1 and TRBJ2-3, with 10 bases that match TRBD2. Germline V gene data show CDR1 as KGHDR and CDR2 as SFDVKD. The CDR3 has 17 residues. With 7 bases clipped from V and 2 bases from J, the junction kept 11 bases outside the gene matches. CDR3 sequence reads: CATSFPGLAFATDTQYF. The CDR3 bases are TGTGCCACCAGCTTCCCGGGACTAGCGTTTGCCACAGATACGCAGTATTTT.

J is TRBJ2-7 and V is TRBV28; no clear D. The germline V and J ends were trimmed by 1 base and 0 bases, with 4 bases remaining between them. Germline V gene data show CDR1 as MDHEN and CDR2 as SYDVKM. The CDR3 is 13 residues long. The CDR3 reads CASSLLDSYEQYF. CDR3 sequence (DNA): TGTGCCAGCAGTTTATTGGACTCCTACGAGCAGTACTTC.

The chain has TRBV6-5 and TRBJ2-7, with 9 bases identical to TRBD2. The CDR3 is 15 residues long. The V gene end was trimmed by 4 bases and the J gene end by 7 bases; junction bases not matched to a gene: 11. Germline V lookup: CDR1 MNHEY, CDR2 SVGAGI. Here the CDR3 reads CASSSVAGESLEQYF. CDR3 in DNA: TGTGCCAGCAGTTCGGTAGCGGGAGAATCGTTAGAGCAGTACTTC.

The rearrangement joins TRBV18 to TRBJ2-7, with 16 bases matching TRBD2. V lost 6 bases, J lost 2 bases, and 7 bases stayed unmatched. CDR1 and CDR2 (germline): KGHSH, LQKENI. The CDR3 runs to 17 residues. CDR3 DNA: TGTGCCAGCTCGCCCGCCGGGACTAGCGGGAGGGCCTACGAGCAGTACTTC. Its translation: CASSPAGTSGRAYEQYF.

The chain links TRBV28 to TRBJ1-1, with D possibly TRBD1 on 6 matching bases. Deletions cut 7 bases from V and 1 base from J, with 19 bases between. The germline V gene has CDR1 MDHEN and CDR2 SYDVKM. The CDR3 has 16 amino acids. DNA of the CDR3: TGTGCCAGCACTTTGGCCCTGGGGACATCGAACACTGAAGCTTTCTTT. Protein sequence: CASTLALGTSNTEAFF.

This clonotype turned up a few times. CDR3: CASSGFGREGAFF. In DNA, the CDR3 is TGTGCCAGCAGCGGCTTTGGTCGGGAGGGAGCTTTCTTT. V is TRBV9 and J is TRBJ1-1, with D unclear. The germline CDR1 and CDR2 sequences are SGDLS and YYNGEE. Between the trimmed V and J ends, which lost 3 bases and 10 bases, there was a span of 16 bases. The CDR3 totals 13 residues.

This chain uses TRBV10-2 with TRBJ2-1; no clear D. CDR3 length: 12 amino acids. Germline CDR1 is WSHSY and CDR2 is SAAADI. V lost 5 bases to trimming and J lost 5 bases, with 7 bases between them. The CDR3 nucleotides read TGCGCCAGCAGTTTTCCTGACAATGAGCAGTTCTTC. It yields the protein CASSFPDNEQFF.

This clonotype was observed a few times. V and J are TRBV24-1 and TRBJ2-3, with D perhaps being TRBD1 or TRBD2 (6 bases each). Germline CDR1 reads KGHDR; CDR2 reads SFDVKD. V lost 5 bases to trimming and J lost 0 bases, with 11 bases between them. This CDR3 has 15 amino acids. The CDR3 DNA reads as TGTGCCACCAGTGTCGGCGGGACAAGCACAGATACGCAGTATTTT. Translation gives CATSVGGTSTDTQYF.

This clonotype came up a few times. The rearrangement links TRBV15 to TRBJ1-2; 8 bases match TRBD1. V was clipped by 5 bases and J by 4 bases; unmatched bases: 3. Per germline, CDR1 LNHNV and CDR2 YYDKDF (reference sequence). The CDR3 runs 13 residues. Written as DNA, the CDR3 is TGTGCCACCAGCGGACAGGGCCTCTATGGCTACACCTTC. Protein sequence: CATSGQGLYGYTF.

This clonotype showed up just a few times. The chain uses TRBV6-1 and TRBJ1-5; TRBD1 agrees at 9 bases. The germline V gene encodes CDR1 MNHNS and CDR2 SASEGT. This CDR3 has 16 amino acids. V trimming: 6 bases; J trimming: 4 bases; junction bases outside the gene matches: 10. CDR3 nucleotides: TGTGCCAGCAGCTCATTCCCGGGACAGGGAAATCAGCCCCAGCATTTT. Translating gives CASSSFPGQGNQPQHF.

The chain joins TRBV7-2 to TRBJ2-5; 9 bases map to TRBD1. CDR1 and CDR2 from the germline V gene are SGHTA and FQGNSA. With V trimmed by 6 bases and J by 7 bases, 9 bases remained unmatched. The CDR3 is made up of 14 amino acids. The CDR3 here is CASRSGTGSGTQYF. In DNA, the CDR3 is TGTGCCAGCAGGTCCGGGACAGGGTCTGGGACCCAGTACTTC.

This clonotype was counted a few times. The CDR3 nucleotides read TGCGCCAGCAGAGGCGGGGGAGTAGGTACCGGGGAGCTGTTTTTT. Encoded protein: CASRGGGVGTGELFF. The V gene is TRBV4-3, the J gene TRBJ2-2; 7 nucleotides match TRBD2. From germline, CDR1 is LGHNA and CDR2 YSLEER. CDR3 length equals 15 residues. The V gene end was trimmed by 6 bases and the J gene end by 5 bases; junction bases not matched to a gene: 9.

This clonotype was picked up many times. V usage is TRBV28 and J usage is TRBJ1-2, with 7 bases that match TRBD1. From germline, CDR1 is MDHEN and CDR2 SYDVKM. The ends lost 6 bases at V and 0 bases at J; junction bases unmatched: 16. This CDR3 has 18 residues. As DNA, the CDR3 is TGTGCCAGCAGGTCCGGGAGACAGGGAATGTTTGCTAACTATGGCTACACCTTC. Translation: CASRSGRQGMFANYGYTF.

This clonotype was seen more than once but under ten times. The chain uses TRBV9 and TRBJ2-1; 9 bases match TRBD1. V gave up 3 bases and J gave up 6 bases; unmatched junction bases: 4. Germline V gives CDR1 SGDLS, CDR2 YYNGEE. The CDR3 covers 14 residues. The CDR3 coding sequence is TGTGCCAGCAGCGCCTCGACAGGGGGCAATGAGCAGTTCTTC. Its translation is CASSASTGGNEQFF. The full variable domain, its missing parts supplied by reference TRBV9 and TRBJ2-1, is DSGVTQTPKHLITATGQRVTLRCSPRSGDLSVYWYQQSLDQGLQFLIQYYNGEERAKGNILERFSAQQFPDLHSELNLSSLELGDSALYFCASSASTGGNEQFFGPGTRLTVL.

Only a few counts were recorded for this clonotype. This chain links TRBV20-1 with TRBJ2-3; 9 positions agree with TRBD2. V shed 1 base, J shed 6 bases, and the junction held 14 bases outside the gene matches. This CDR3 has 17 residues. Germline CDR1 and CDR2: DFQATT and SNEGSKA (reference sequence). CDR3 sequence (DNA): TGCAGTGCTAGAGCTGGGGAGGCGGGAGGGCCGTGGGATACGCAGTATTTT. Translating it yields CSARAGEAGGPWDTQYF.

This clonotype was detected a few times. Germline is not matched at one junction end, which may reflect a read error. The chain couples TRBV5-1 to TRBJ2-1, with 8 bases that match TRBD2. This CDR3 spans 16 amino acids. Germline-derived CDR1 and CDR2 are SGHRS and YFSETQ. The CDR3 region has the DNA TGTGCCAGCAGCGTAGCCGGGACTAGAAAAGGGGATGAGCAGTTCTTC. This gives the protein CASSVAGTRKGDEQFF.